Listed below are T cell receptor beta chains from one sample, sequenced in a study of shared clonotypes between healthy human individuals. The data were produced by immunoSEQ multiplex PCR, yet TCRdb's version contains in-frame clones alone and is incomplete. The data contain about 490,000 clones, over 60% of them singletons. The sample taken for sequencing was PBMCs. These receptors all come from a woman in her forties in good health. Some clones in this sample may be carry-over from other donors' samples. CDR3s include the opening cysteine and the closing phenylalanine or tryptophan. A D gene is named only where the DNA matches it firmly. Size tells how often a clone was seen (once, few, many) or the class of an expanded clone, and some rows leave it out.

clone_size j_call d_call v_call cdr3_nt cdr3_aa
NA TRBJ2-1 NA TRBV5-1 TGCGCCAGCAGCTTGGGTGGATATAGCTCCTACAATGAGCAGTTCTTC CASSLGGYSSYNEQFF
once TRBJ2-5 TRBD2 TRBV28 TGTGCCAGCAGTTTGACTAGCGCATTACAAGAGACCCAGTACTTC CASSLTSALQETQYF
NA TRBJ2-5 TRBD1 TRBV5-1 TGCGCCAGCAGCTTGGGGATGACCGCGGGACAGGCTTACTTC CASSLGMTAGQAYF
NA TRBJ2-7 TRBD2 TRBV6-6 TGTGCCAGCAGTGCCGGACTAGCGGGAGAGACCTACGAGCAGTACTTC CASSAGLAGETYEQYF
NA TRBJ2-1 TRBD2 TRBV4-2 TGTGCCAGCAGCCAATATGCGGGACTAGCGGAACTAAGCTCCTACAATGAGCAGTTCTTC CASSQYAGLAELSSYNEQFF
NA TRBJ2-1 TRBD2 TRBV30 TGTGCCTGGAGTCTACTAGCGCCTTTGAATTCCTACAATGAGCAGTTCTTC CAWSLLAPLNSYNEQFF
NA TRBJ2-2 TRBD2 TRBV4-3 TGCGCCAGCAGCCCATTAGCGGGAGGGAACACCGGGGAGCTGTTTTTT CASSPLAGGNTGELFF
NA TRBJ1-1 NA TRBV18 TGTGCCAGCTCACCGGAGAAGAACACTGAAGCTTTCTTT CASSPEKNTEAFF
NA TRBJ2-3 NA TRBV30 TGTGCCTGGGGGGGCCGTCCCGATACGCAGTATTTT CAWGGRPDTQYF
NA TRBJ2-3 NA TRBV5-4 TGTGCCAGCAGCTCCCTCACAGATACGCAGTATTTT CASSSLTDTQYF
NA TRBJ2-3 NA TRBV5-4 TGTGCCAGCAGCTTGGGCGGACCAGGCGAGACAGATACGCAGTATTTT CASSLGGPGETDTQYF
NA TRBJ2-7 NA TRBV7-2 TGTGCCAGCAGCCACGAACAGGGAACCTACGAGCAGTACTTC CASSHEQGTYEQYF
NA TRBJ2-5 NA TRBV5-4 TGTGCCAGCAGCTTGCTAGTGGGAGTGAGTGAGACCCAGTACTTC CASSLLVGVSETQYF
NA TRBJ2-7 NA TRBV28 TGTGCCAGCACCTCAGGAGGGGTTCCCTACGAGCAGTACTTC CASTSGGVPYEQYF
NA TRBJ1-2 NA TRBV6-5 TGTGCCAGCAGGAGATATCAGGGAAACTATGGCTACACCTTC CASRRYQGNYGYTF
NA TRBJ2-2 NA TRBV7-9 TGTGCCAGCAGCTTTGGGCGGGCGGGGAACACCGGGGAGCTGTTTTTT CASSFGRAGNTGELFF
NA TRBJ1-5 NA TRBV6-1 TGTGCCAGCAGTGAAAGGTCTTACGATATGGTCGACAGCCCCTACAATCAGCCCCAGCATTTT CASSERSYDMVDSPYNQPQHF
NA TRBJ1-1 TRBD1 TRBV10-2 TGCGCCAGCAGTGAGCCGTTAAGGGGGCCTGAAGCTTTCTTT CASSEPLRGPEAFF
NA TRBJ2-7 TRBD2 TRBV6-1 TGTGCCAGCAGGGATAGCGGGAGAAGCAGCTACGAGCAGTACTTC CASRDSGRSSYEQYF
NA TRBJ2-7 TRBD1 TRBV10-1 TGCGCCAGCAGTGAGGGGCAGGGGGCCTCCTACGAGCAGTACTTC CASSEGQGASYEQYF
NA TRBJ2-1 TRBD2 TRBV10-3 TGTGCCATCAGTGAGAGCAGTAGCGGGAGGGCCGTCAATGAGCAGTTCTTC CAISESSSGRAVNEQFF
NA TRBJ2-2 NA TRBV5-6 TGTGCCAGCAGCTTGGCTTTACGGGGGAACACCGGGGAGCTGTTTTTT CASSLALRGNTGELFF
NA TRBJ2-7 TRBD2 TRBV6-5 TGTGCCAGCACGGCGGCGGGAGCGGCTTACGAGCAGTACTTC CASTAAGAAYEQYF
NA TRBJ2-7 NA TRBV7-9 TGTGCCAGCAGCCCGGGTAGGGGAGAACCCTACGAGCAGTACTTC CASSPGRGEPYEQYF
NA TRBJ1-2 NA TRBV5-5 TGTGCCAGCAGCTTAGGGGATAACTATGGCTACACCTTC CASSLGDNYGYTF
NA TRBJ1-1 NA TRBV5-1 TGCGCCAGCAGCTTGGAACCCCCGGGGGCTTTCTTT CASSLEPPGAFF
NA TRBJ2-4 NA TRBV5-5 TGTGCCAGCAGCTCATACGGGGGAGCCAAAAACATTCAGTACTTC CASSSYGGAKNIQYF
NA TRBJ2-5 TRBD2 TRBV5-1 TGCGCCAGCAGCTTGGATGCGGGAGGCTCGGGGGAGACCCAGTACTTC CASSLDAGGSGETQYF
NA TRBJ2-3 NA TRBV2 TGTGCCAGCAGTGAAGAGCGGTTCGGCACAGATACGCAGTATTTT CASSEERFGTDTQYF
NA TRBJ2-3 NA TRBV5-1 TGCGCCAGCAGCTTGTTTGGGAACGCAGATACGCAGTATTTT CASSLFGNADTQYF
NA TRBJ1-1 NA TRBV7-9 TGTGCCAGCAGCTTAAGGTTCAGGGGGAACACTGAAGCTTTCTTT CASSLRFRGNTEAFF
NA TRBJ2-7 TRBD1 TRBV2 TGTGCCAGCAGACGGGACAGAGAGCAGTACTTC CASRRDREQYF
NA TRBJ1-3 NA TRBV5-1 TGCGCCAGCAGCACCGGACAGAGCTCTGGAAACACCATATATTTT CASSTGQSSGNTIYF
NA TRBJ2-5 NA TRBV19 TGTGCCAGTAGTATAGGCCGGGATCGAGAGACCCAGTACTTC CASSIGRDRETQYF
NA TRBJ2-1 TRBD2 TRBV13 TGTGCCAGCAGCCCACCCCTAGCGGTCACGACGGGGAATGAGCAGTTCTTC CASSPPLAVTTGNEQFF
many TRBJ2-2 TRBD2 TRBV16 TGTGCCAGCAGCCAACCCCTAGCGGGAAGCACCGGGGAGCTGTTTTTT CASSQPLAGSTGELFF
NA TRBJ2-7 NA TRBV7-2 TGTGCCAGCGGCGAACGGGGTCAAAGCTCCTACGAGCAGTACTTC CASGERGQSSYEQYF
NA TRBJ2-7 TRBD2 TRBV6-1 TGTGCCAGCAGTGAAAATGCGGGAGGGTACGACGAGCAGTACTTC CASSENAGGYDEQYF